These 26 T cell receptor beta chains were all obtained from the same sample, sequenced in a study of shared clonotypes between healthy human individuals. Produced via immunoSEQ multiplex PCR; TCRdb's table is partial and in-frame only. This table has 450,000 to 650,000 clones, roughly 79% appearing once. Material for sequencing was PBMCs. Receptors originate from a woman in her forties in good health. Some clones in this sample may be carry-over from other donors' samples.

The V and J genes are TRBV7-2 and TRBJ2-1; D is uncertain. CDR1 SGHTA and CDR2 FQGNSA come from the germline V gene. The V and J ends lost 0 bases and 0 bases respectively, with 3 bases between them. The CDR3 runs 14 residues. The CDR3 protein is CASSLAGSYNEQFF. CDR3 coding DNA: TGTGCCAGCAGCTTAGCCGGCTCCTACAATGAGCAGTTCTTC.

The V gene is TRBV15, the J gene TRBJ1-1; D uncertain. The CDR3 has 13 residues. V lost 5 bases to trimming and J lost 8 bases, with 15 bases between them. Germline CDR1 reads LNHNV; CDR2 reads YYDKDF (reference sequence). The CDR3 region is CATSDWRGREAFF. The CDR3 bases are TGTGCCACCAGCGACTGGAGAGGGCGGGAAGCTTTCTTT.

On this clone: Other nucleotide sequences in the sample specify the same CDR3. The gene calls are TRBV28 and TRBJ1-5; the D is unclear. CDR3 length: 15 residues. CDR1 MDHEN and CDR2 SYDVKM come from the germline V gene. V dropped 4 bases and J dropped 0 bases, with 10 bases sitting between them. Written as DNA, the CDR3 is TGTGCCAGCAGTTCGGTGGGGAATAGCAATCAGCCCCAGCATTTT. Amino acid sequence: CASSSVGNSNQPQHF.

The rearrangement uses TRBV7-9 and TRBJ2-2; 10 bases map to TRBD1. The CDR3 consists of 16 residues. V shed 5 bases and J 4 bases; nucleotides not matched to a gene: 7. Germline CDR1 reads SEHNR; CDR2 reads FQNEAQ (reference sequence). The CDR3 coding sequence is TGTGCCAGCAGCCCGCCCGGGACAGGGGTCACCGGGGAGCTGTTTTTT. This translates into CASSPPGTGVTGELFF. Full variable domain (missing parts from reference TRBV7-9 and TRBJ2-2): DTGVSQNPRHKITKRGQNVTFRCDPISEHNRLYWYRQTLGQGPEFLTYFQNEAQLEKSRLLSDRFSAERPKGSFSTLEIQRTEQGDSAMYLCASSPPGTGVTGELFFGEGSRLTVL.

The chain employs TRBV4-2 and TRBJ1-1; D unclear. The V gene lost 0 bases and the J gene lost 4 bases, with 12 bases spanning the gap. The CDR3 runs 15 residues. Germline V lookup: CDR1 LGHNA, CDR2 YNFKEQ. The CDR3 reads CASSQERSFGTEAFF. Written as DNA, the CDR3 is TGTGCCAGCAGCCAAGAAAGGAGTTTTGGCACTGAAGCTTTCTTT.

The chain couples TRBV19 to TRBJ1-5; D is unresolved. Trimming shortened V by 10 bases and J by 0 bases, and 13 bases separated the two germline ends. The germline V gene encodes CDR1 LNHDA and CDR2 SQIVND (reference sequence). CDR3 length: 14 amino acids. The CDR3 region has the DNA TGTGCCACCCGAGACGCCTATAGCAATCAGCCCCAGCATTTT. Protein: CATRDAYSNQPQHF.

About this clone: This may stem from a read error, because a much larger clone lies one nucleotide away. This CDR3 is also generated by other DNA sequences in the sample. CDR3 DNA: TGTGCCAGCAGTTTAGGTGGCTCTGGGGCCAACGTCCTGACTTTC. It translates to CASSLGGSGANVLTF. This rearrangement joins TRBV28 to TRBJ2-6; the D is unclear. The CDR3 is 15 amino acids. The V gene lost 2 bases and the J gene lost 0 bases, with 5 bases spanning the gap. Germline loops: CDR1 MDHEN, CDR2 SYDVKM.

In this sample, this clone turned up once. J is TRBJ2-2 and V is TRBV5-6, with 7 bases aligning to TRBD2. Germline CDR1 SGHDT, CDR2 YYEEEE. V lost 0 bases and J lost 4; bases outside the gene matches: 6. The CDR3 covers 16 residues. The chain's CDR3 is CASSLGQLAITGELFF. CDR3 bases: TGTGCCAGCAGCTTGGGTCAACTAGCGATCACCGGGGAGCTGTTTTTT.

This chain links TRBV19 with TRBJ2-2, with D possibly TRBD1 on 6 matching bases. The CDR3 sequence is 15 residues long. The V gene lost 3 bases and the J gene lost 5 bases, with 13 bases spanning the gap. CDR1 is LNHDA, CDR2 SQIVND, per germline (reference sequence). CDR3: CASSMVQGATGELFF. CDR3 DNA: TGTGCCAGTAGTATGGTACAGGGTGCGACCGGGGAGCTGTTTTTT.

J is TRBJ2-1 and V is TRBV28; 8 positions match TRBD2. Germline CDR1 reads MDHEN; CDR2 reads SYDVKM. The CDR3 spans 15 residues. V trimming: 2 bases; J trimming: 9 bases; junction bases outside the gene matches: 9. The CDR3 DNA is TGTGCCAGCAGTTTAAATACGGGAGGGCCGGGTGAGCAGTTCTTC. Protein product: CASSLNTGGPGEQFF.

The rearrangement uses TRBV6-6 and TRBJ2-5; a possible D gene is TRBD1 (6 bases). The CDR3 loop spans 15 amino acids. The ends were cut back, 4 bases at V and 5 bases at J, with 17 bases in the middle. CDR1 and CDR2 from the germline V gene are MNHNY and SVGAGI (reference sequence). CDR3 nucleotide sequence: TGTGCCAGCAGTTTGGACAGTACGTCTCGGGAGACCCAGTACTTC. Protein sequence: CASSLDSTSRETQYF.

A word on this clone: Just one base apart from a much larger clone, this may be a read error. This sequence joins TRBV6-5 and TRBJ1-1, with 10 nucleotides matching TRBD1. The CDR3 sequence is 16 residues long. Looked up from germline, CDR1 is MNHEY and CDR2 is SVGAGI. Trimming removed 4 bases from V and 11 bases from J; junction bases left unmatched: 16. The CDR3 region has the DNA TGTGCCAGCAGTTCCACCTCCGGGACAGGGGACCTGGTGGCTTTCTTT. Its protein product is CASSSTSGTGDLVAFF.

The chain joins TRBV5-1 to TRBJ2-3, with TRBD2 matching 10 bases. V gave up 1 base and J gave up 5 bases; unmatched junction bases: 4. CDR3 size: 15 residues. The germline CDR1 and CDR2 sequences are SGHRS and YFSETQ. CDR3 loop: CASSLTAGGRDTQYF. CDR3 DNA: TGCGCCAGCAGCTTGACAGCGGGAGGGAGAGATACGCAGTATTTT.

The J gene is TRBJ2-3, the V gene TRBV2; D is ambiguous. In germline, CDR1 is SNHLY, CDR2 FYNNEI. V lost 4 bases to trimming and J lost 3 bases, with 11 bases between them. This CDR3 has 14 residues. The DNA for the CDR3 is TGTGCCAGCAGTGGCGAGCTGGGGACAGATACGCAGTATTTT. Translation: CASSGELGTDTQYF.

The CDR3 nucleotides read TGTGCCTGGATGAGGGCGGCAAATGAAAAACTGTTTTTT. Translation gives CAWMRAANEKLFF. The gene calls are TRBV30 and TRBJ1-4; the D is unclear. Trimming cost V 4 bases and J 5 bases, with 11 bases left between them. Germline CDR1 GTSNPN, CDR2 SVGIG (reference sequence). The CDR3 has 13 amino acids.

To note about this clone: A far larger clone is a single base away, which makes a read error likely. Different DNA sequences within this sample yield the same CDR3. The V gene is TRBV28, the J gene TRBJ2-3; TRBD2 matches at 8 bases. Germline CDR1 is MDHEN and CDR2 is SYDVKM. CDR3 length equals 16 residues. The V gene end was trimmed by 5 bases and the J gene end by 3 bases; junction bases not matched to a gene: 10. The CDR3 sequence: CASSTPAGGATDTQYF. The CDR3 region has the DNA TGTGCCAGCAGTACCCCCGCGGGAGGAGCAACAGATACGCAGTATTTT.

This chain joins TRBV7-2 and TRBJ2-2, with D hard to call. This CDR3 has 13 amino acids. V was shortened by 5 bases and J by 4 bases, with 8 bases between the two germline ends. Germline-derived CDR1 and CDR2 are SGHTA and FQGNSA. CDR3 DNA: TGTGCCAGCAGCGCACAAAGCACCGGGGAGCTGTTTTTT. Amino acid sequence: CASSAQSTGELFF.

The chain employs TRBV15 and TRBJ2-1; 14 bases align to TRBD2. The length of the CDR3 is 15 residues. With 3 bases clipped from V and 14 bases from J, the junction kept 9 bases outside the gene matches. The germline V gene has CDR1 LNHNV and CDR2 YYDKDF (reference sequence). The CDR3 DNA follows: TGTGCCACCAGCAGTGATGGGACTAGCGGGAGAGGGAAGTTCTTC. Translating it yields CATSSDGTSGRGKFF. The full variable domain, its missing parts supplied by reference TRBV15 and TRBJ2-1, is DAMVIQNPRYQVTQFGKPVTLSCSQTLNHNVMYWYQQKSSQAPKLLFHYYDKDFNNEADTPDNFQSRRPNTSFCFLDIRSPGLGDTAMYLCATSSDGTSGRGKFFGPGTRLTVL.

V gene TRBV9 combines with J gene TRBJ2-2; TRBD2 aligns across 10 bases. The trim removed 3 bases at V and 7 bases at J, leaving 12 bases unmatched. The CDR3 covers 17 residues. Per the germline V gene, CDR1 is SGDLS and CDR2 is YYNGEE. The CDR3 loop reads CASSAGLSGRAGGELFF. The DNA for the CDR3 is TGTGCCAGCAGCGCCGGCCTGAGCGGGAGGGCCGGCGGGGAGCTGTTTTTT.

On this clone: A single base is all that separates this from a far larger clone, so a read error is likely. The sample holds other DNA sequences that translate to the same CDR3. The rearrangement uses TRBV30 and TRBJ2-6; D possibly corresponds to TRBD1 (5 bases). CDR1 is GTSNPN and CDR2 is SVGIG in the germline V gene (reference sequence). CDR3 length: 13 amino acids. CDR3 nucleotide sequence: TGTGCCTGGAGTTTTGGTGGGGCCAACGTCCTGACCTTC. This gives the protein CAWSFGGANVLTF.

With regard to this clone: This CDR3 is also generated by other DNA sequences in the sample. The chain has TRBV2 and TRBJ1-5; D is unclear. The CDR3 length is 15 residues. The V gene's germline CDR1 is SNHLY and CDR2 FYNNEI. V was cut by 6 bases and J by 0 bases, with 12 bases left in between. The DNA of the CDR3 is TGTGCCAGCAGGAGGACGGAGTATAGCAATCAGCCCCAGCATTTT. Translated, it gives CASRRTEYSNQPQHF. The whole variable domain, remainder taken from reference TRBV2 and TRBJ1-5, is EPEVTQTPSHQVTQMGQEVILRCVPISNHLYFYWYRQILGQKVEFLVSFYNNEISEKSEIFDDQFSVERPDGSNFTLKIRSTKLEDSAMYFCASRRTEYSNQPQHFGDGTRLSIL.

The chain carries TRBV5-4 and TRBJ1-1, with D perhaps matching TRBD1 (6 bases). Deletions cut 4 bases from V and 5 bases from J, with 21 bases between. This CDR3 contains 16 residues. Germline V gene data show CDR1 as SGHNT and CDR2 as YYREEE (reference sequence). CDR3 sequence (DNA): TGTGCCAGCAGCCCAAGCCCGACAGGTAGTTTAACTGAAGCTTTCTTT. As protein: CASSPSPTGSLTEAFF. Filled out from reference TRBV5-4 and TRBJ1-1, the complete variable domain reads ETGVTQSPTHLIKTRGQQVTLRCSSQSGHNTVSWYQQALGQGPQFIFQYYREEENGRGNFPPRFSGLQFPNYSSELNVNALELDDSALYLCASSPSPTGSLTEAFFGQGTRLTVV.

The chain employs TRBV19 and TRBJ2-2; D tentatively reads TRBD1 or TRBD2 (5 bases each). Trimming removed 5 bases from V and 2 bases from J, with 9 bases in between. The CDR3 runs 14 residues. Germline V gives CDR1 LNHDA, CDR2 SQIVND (reference sequence). The CDR3 sequence is CASSPGTNTGELFF. CDR3 coding DNA: TGTGCCAGTAGTCCCGGGACCAACACCGGGGAGCTGTTTTTT. The full variable domain, rest sourced from reference TRBV19 and TRBJ2-2, is DGGITQSPKYLFRKEGQNVTLSCEQNLNHDAMYWYRQDPGQGLRLIYYSQIVNDFQKGDIAEGYSVSREKKESFPLTVTSAQKNPTAFYLCASSPGTNTGELFFGEGSRLTVL.

This chain connects TRBV10-2 to TRBJ2-2; 13 bases fit TRBD2. The CDR3 runs to 18 residues. The V gene end was trimmed by 4 bases and the J gene end by 6 bases; junction bases not matched to a gene: 11. CDR1 and CDR2 (germline): WSHSY, SAAADI. CDR3 DNA sequence: TGCGCCAGCAGTGGCTTCACTAGCGGGAGGGTAGTGGCCGGGGAGCTGTTTTTT. Encoded protein: CASSGFTSGRVVAGELFF.

A note on this clone: The same CDR3 can be traced to other DNA sequences in this sample. The rearrangement uses TRBV7-8 and TRBJ2-5, with D unclear. CDR3 size: 11 residues. Per the germline V gene, CDR1 is SGHVS and CDR2 is FQNEAQ. V was trimmed by 3 bases and J by 5 bases, leaving 4 bases between them. The CDR3 bases are TGTGCCAGCAGCTTGGTTGAGACCCAGTACTTC. Protein: CASSLVETQYF.

The rearrangement links TRBV4-3 to TRBJ2-1, with TRBD2 identical over 8 bases. With V trimmed by 0 bases and J by 4 bases, 8 bases remained unmatched. The CDR3 sequence is 17 residues long. Germline CDR1 and CDR2: LGHNA and YSLEER. The CDR3 coding sequence is TGCGCCAGCAGCCAAGATGTACGGCGGGAGGTTTACAATGAGCAGTTCTTC. This codes for CASSQDVRREVYNEQFF.